Below are 13 T cell receptor beta chains sequenced from a single sample in a study of shared clonotypes between healthy human individuals. Generated by immunoSEQ multiplex PCR, the TCRdb table keeps only in-frame clones and is missing some. Seen here are around 2.5 million clones, roughly 93% observed once, and the top ten hold approximately 0.36%. The source material was naive CD4+ T cells from PBMCs. The sample's subset: CD45RA+ positively selected. Receptors were obtained from a man between 18 and 29 years old in good health. Some clones in this sample may be carry-over from other donors' samples.

The chain employs TRBV6-5 and TRBJ2-3; no firm D call. V was cut by 4 bases and J by 8 bases, with 10 bases left in between. Germline-derived CDR1 and CDR2 are MNHEY and SVGAGI. This CDR3 is built from 12 residues. CDR3 in DNA: TGTGCCAGCAGTTTTGACCGTGCTACGCAGTATTTT. Residues: CASSFDRATQYF.

The chain has TRBV27 and TRBJ2-1; D ambiguous. This CDR3 contains 17 residues. V shed 7 bases and J shed 0 bases, with 19 bases lying between them. CDR1 is MNHEY, CDR2 SMNVEV, per germline (reference sequence). The CDR3 reads CASMRRNIASSYNEQFF. For the CDR3, the DNA is TGTGCCAGCATGCGGCGTAACATCGCAAGCTCCTACAATGAGCAGTTCTTC.

J is TRBJ2-1 and V is TRBV6-6; a possible D gene is TRBD2 (6 bases). Trimming removed 7 bases at V and 5 bases at J, with 12 bases between. Per the germline V gene, CDR1 is MNHNY and CDR2 is SVGAGI (reference sequence). This CDR3 region has 13 residues. The CDR3 is CASTLTGDNEQFF. The CDR3 DNA reads as TGTGCCAGCACTCTAACGGGGGACAATGAGCAGTTCTTC.

The V and J genes are TRBV6-4 and TRBJ2-2; no firm D call. V was pared by 4 bases and J by 3 bases, with 9 bases between. This CDR3 has 14 residues. Germline CDR1 MRHNA, CDR2 SNTAGT. DNA for the CDR3: TGTGCCAGCAGTGTTCAGAGGTACACCGGGGAGCTGTTTTTT. Translated: CASSVQRYTGELFF.

The gene calls are TRBV5-4 and TRBJ1-1; D might be TRBD1 (5 bases). The germline V and J ends were trimmed by 0 bases and 4 bases, with 13 bases remaining between them. Germline CDR1 SGHNT, CDR2 YYREEE (reference sequence). This CDR3 contains 15 residues. The CDR3 loop reads CASSLGLGTGTEAFF. DNA for the CDR3: TGTGCCAGCAGCTTGGGTCTCGGGACGGGCACTGAAGCTTTCTTT.

The chain combines TRBV6-1 with TRBJ1-6; D gene ambiguous. Germline CDR1 reads MNHNS; CDR2 reads SASEGT. CDR3 length equals 16 residues. V lost 3 bases, J lost 0 bases, and 9 bases lay in between. The CDR3: CASSETFSSYNSPLHF. The CDR3 region has the DNA TGTGCCAGCAGTGAGACCTTTAGCTCCTATAATTCACCCCTCCACTTT.

The CDR3 bases are TGTGCCAGCAGCGTATCGGGCGGAACCTACGAGCAGTACTTC. This encodes CASSVSGGTYEQYF. This chain connects TRBV9 to TRBJ2-7; D is uncertain. The germline CDR1 and CDR2 sequences are SGDLS and YYNGEE. This CDR3 comprises 14 residues. Between the trimmed V and J ends, which lost 1 base and 2 bases, there was a span of 10 bases.

This clone has just one count. As DNA, the CDR3 is TGTGCCACCCTTACCGGGGCTTCGCGACTAGCGGGACGAAACAATGAGCAGTTCTTC. Its translation is CATLTGASRLAGRNNEQFF. V gene TRBV10-3 combines with J gene TRBJ2-1, with 11 bases that match TRBD2. The CDR3 has 19 residues. The germline V gene has CDR1 ENHRY and CDR2 SYGVKD. V lost 10 bases and J lost 5; bases outside the gene matches: 22.

This chain connects TRBV5-1 to TRBJ2-2; 7 bases line up with TRBD1. This CDR3 comprises 14 residues. Germline CDR1 reads SGHRS; CDR2 reads YFSETQ. After removal of 3 bases from V and 6 bases from J, the junction contained 5 bases not matched to a gene. CDR3 in amino acids: CASSSYDRAGELFF. CDR3 nucleotides: TGCGCCAGCAGCTCCTACGACAGGGCCGGGGAGCTGTTTTTT.

The rearrangement uses TRBV7-3 and TRBJ2-7; D ambiguous. Germline V gene lookup returns CDR1 SGHTA and CDR2 FQGTGA. This CDR3 is 15 amino acids long. Trimming removed 5 bases at V and 1 base at J, with 15 bases between. CDR3 DNA: TGTGCCAGCAGCCCCGGACGGCTCTTATCCTACGAGCAGTACTTC. This translates into CASSPGRLLSYEQYF.

The V call is TRBV6-1, the J call TRBJ2-5; D might be TRBD1 (5 bases). This CDR3 is 14 amino acids long. The ends were cut back, 3 bases at V and 5 bases at J, with 13 bases in the middle. Germline V gene lookup returns CDR1 MNHNS and CDR2 SASEGT. The CDR3 DNA is TGTGCCAGCAGTGACAGGGATGGGAAGGAGACCCAGTACTTC. Its translation: CASSDRDGKETQYF.

The chain employs TRBV5-4 and TRBJ2-3; D perhaps matches TRBD2 (5 bases). The CDR3 extends over 16 amino acids. Trimming removed 4 bases from V and 1 base from J, with 16 bases in between. Germline V CDR1 and CDR2: SGHNT, YYREEE (reference sequence). CDR3 protein: CASSLTAAGGTDTQYF. In nucleotides, the CDR3 is TGTGCCAGCAGCCTCACCGCCGCGGGTGGCACAGATACGCAGTATTTT.

The chain recombines TRBV5-1 with TRBJ2-7, with D possibly TRBD2 on 5 matching bases. CDR3 length: 14 residues. The V end was cut by 6 bases, the J end by 7 bases, with 20 bases between. Germline V gene sequence: CDR1 SGHRS, CDR2 YFSETQ. CDR3 in DNA: TGCGCCAGCACCCGGGATCGTTCCTCGCGGGAGCAGTACTTC. This codes for CASTRDRSSREQYF.